This T cell receptor (beta chain) was retrieved from a study of early T cells in non-severe SARS-CoV-2 infection. TCRdb used MiXCR to reprocess the 5' RACE reads, holding one entry per CDR3 protein. The data contain 50,000 or so distinct CDR3 sequences, approximately 15% of them singletons. V shed 5 bases and J 7 bases; nucleotides not matched to a gene: 12. The CDR3 runs 15 residues. Germline CDR1 and CDR2: DFQATT and SNEGSKA (reference sequence). This rearrangement joins TRBV20-1 to TRBJ2-1; 9 nucleotides align to TRBD2. This TCR was recovered from an adult who was a healthcare worker with PCR-confirmed SARS-CoV-2 infection or an uninfected control (not recorded which). This sample comprised whole blood, obtained at baseline. The CDR3 spells CSASLSIAGVNEQFF. Here the CDR3 DNA reads TGCAGTGCTTCCCTCTCTATAGCGGGGGTAAATGAGCAGTTCTTC.